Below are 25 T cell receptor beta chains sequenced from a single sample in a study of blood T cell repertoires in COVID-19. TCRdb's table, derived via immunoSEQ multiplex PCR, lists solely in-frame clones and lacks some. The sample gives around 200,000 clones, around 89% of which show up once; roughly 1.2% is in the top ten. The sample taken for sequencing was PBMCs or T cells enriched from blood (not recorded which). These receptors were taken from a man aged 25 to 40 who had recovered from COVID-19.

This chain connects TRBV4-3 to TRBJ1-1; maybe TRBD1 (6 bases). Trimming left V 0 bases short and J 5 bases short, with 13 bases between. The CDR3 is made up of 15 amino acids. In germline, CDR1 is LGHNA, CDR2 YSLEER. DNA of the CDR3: TGCGCCAGCAGCCAAGATGGGACACCCAGTACTGAAGCTTTCTTT. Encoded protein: CASSQDGTPSTEAFF.

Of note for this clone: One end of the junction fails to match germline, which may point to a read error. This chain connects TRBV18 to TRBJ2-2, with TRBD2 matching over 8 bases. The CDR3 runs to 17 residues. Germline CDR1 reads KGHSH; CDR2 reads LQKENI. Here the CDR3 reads CASPPPGGGRWTGELFF. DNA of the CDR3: TGTGCCAGCCCACCACCGGGGGGGGGCCGTTGGACCGGGGAGCTGTTTTTT.

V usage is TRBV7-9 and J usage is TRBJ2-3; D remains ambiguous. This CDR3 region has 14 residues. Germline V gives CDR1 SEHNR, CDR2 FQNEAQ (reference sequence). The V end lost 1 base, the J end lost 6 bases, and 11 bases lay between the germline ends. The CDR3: CASSLVAFWDTQYF. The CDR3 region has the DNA TGTGCCAGCAGCTTAGTGGCCTTTTGGGATACGCAGTATTTT.

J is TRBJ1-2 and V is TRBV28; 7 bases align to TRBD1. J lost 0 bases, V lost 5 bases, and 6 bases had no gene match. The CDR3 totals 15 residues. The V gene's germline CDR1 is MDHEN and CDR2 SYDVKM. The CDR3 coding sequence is TGTGCCAGCAGTCTCCGGGACAGAGCTAACTATGGCTACACCTTC. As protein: CASSLRDRANYGYTF.

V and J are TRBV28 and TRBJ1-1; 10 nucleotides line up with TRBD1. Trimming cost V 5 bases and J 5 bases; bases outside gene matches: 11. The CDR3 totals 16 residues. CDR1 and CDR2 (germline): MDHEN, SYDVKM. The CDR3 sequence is CASSPLPGTGETEAFF. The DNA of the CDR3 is TGTGCCAGCAGTCCATTGCCCGGGACAGGGGAAACTGAAGCTTTCTTT.

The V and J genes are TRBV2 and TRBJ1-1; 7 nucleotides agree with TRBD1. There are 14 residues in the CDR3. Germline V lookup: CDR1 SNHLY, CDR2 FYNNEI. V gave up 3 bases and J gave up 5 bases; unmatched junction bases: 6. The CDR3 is CASSDQTGLTEAFF. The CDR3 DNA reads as TGTGCCAGCAGTGATCAGACAGGGCTGACTGAAGCTTTCTTT. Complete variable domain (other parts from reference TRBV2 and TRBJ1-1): EPEVTQTPSHQVTQMGQEVILRCVPISNHLYFYWYRQILGQKVEFLVSFYNNEISEKSEIFDDQFSVERPDGSNFTLKIRSTKLEDSAMYFCASSDQTGLTEAFFGQGTRLTVV.

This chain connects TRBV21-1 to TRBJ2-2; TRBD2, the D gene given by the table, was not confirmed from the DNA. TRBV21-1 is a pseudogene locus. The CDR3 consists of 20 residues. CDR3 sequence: CASSKSWSGTSGTNTGELFF. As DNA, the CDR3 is TGTGCCAGCAGCAAATCTTGGTCCGGTACTAGCGGGACGAATACCGGGGAGCTGTTTTTT.

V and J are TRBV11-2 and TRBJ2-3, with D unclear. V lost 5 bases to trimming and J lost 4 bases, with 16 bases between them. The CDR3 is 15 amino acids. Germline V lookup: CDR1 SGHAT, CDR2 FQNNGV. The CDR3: CASSLTTVVSDTQYF. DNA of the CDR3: TGTGCCAGCAGCCTTACTACGGTAGTATCAGATACGCAGTATTTT. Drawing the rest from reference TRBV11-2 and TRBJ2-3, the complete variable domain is EAGVAQSPRYKIIEKRQSVAFWCNPISGHATLYWYQQILGQGPKLLIQFQNNGVVDDSQLPKDRFSAERLKGVDSTLKIQPAKLEDSAVYLCASSLTTVVSDTQYFGPGTRLTVL.

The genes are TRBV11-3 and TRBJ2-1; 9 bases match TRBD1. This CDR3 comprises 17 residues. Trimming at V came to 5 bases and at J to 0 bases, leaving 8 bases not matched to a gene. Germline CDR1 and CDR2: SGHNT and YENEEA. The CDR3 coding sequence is TGTGCCAGCAGCCCAGCCGGGACAGGGAGCTCCTACAATGAGCAGTTCTTC. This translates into CASSPAGTGSSYNEQFF.

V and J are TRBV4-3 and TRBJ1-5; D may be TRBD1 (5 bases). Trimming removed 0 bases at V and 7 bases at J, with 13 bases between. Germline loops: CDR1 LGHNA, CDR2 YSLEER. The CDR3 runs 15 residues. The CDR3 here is CASSQDAGGRQPQHF. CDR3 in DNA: TGCGCCAGCAGCCAAGATGCGGGGGGACGGCAGCCCCAGCATTTT.

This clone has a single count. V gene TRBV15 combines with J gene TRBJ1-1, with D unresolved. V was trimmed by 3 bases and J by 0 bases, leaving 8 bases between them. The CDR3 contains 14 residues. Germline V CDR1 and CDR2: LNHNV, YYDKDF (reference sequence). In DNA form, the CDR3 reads TGTGCCACCAGCAGTGCACTGGTGAACACTGAAGCTTTCTTT. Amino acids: CATSSALVNTEAFF.

The CDR3 protein is CASSRQLLSNQPQHF. CDR3 nucleotides: TGCGCCAGCAGTCGACAGTTACTTAGCAATCAGCCCCAGCATTTT. This chain joins TRBV4-1 and TRBJ1-5; maybe TRBD1 (5 bases). Germline V CDR1 and CDR2: MGHRA, YSYEKL. This CDR3 contains 15 residues. V was cut by 6 bases and J by 0 bases, with 12 bases left in between.

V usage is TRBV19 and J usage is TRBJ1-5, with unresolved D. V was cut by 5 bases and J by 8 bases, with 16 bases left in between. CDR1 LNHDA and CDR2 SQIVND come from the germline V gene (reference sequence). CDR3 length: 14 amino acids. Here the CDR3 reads CASSQKGFGEPQHF. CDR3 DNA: TGTGCCAGTAGTCAAAAGGGCTTCGGGGAGCCCCAGCATTTT.

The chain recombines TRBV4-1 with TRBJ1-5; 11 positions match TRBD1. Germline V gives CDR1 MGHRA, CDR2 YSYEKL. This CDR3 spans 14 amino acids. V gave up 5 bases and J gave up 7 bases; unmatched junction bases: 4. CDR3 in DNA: TGCGCCAGCAGCTTGGGACAGGGGGAGCAGCCCCAGCATTTT. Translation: CASSLGQGEQPQHF.

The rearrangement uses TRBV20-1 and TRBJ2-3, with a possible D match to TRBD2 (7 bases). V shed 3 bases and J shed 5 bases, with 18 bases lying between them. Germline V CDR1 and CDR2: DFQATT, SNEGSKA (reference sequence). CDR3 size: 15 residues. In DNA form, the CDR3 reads TGCAGTGCTAGTTCGGAGGGGGGGCCCGGAGATACGCAGTATTTT. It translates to CSASSEGGPGDTQYF.

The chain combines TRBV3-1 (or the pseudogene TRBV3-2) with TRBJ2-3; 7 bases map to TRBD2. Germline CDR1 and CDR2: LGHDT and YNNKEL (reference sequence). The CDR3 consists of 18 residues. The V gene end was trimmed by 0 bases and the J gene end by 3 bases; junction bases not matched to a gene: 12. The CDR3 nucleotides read TGTGCCAGCAGCCAAGATCCCTTGGCGGGGGTGGGGACAGATACGCAGTATTTT. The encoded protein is CASSQDPLAGVGTDTQYF.

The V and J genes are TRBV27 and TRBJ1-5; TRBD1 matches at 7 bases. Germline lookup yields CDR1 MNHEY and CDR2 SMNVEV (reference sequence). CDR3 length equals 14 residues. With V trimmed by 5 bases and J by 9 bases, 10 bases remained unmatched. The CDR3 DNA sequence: TGTGCCAGCAGTGCACAGGGGTTCGATGGGCCCCAGCATTTT. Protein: CASSAQGFDGPQHF.

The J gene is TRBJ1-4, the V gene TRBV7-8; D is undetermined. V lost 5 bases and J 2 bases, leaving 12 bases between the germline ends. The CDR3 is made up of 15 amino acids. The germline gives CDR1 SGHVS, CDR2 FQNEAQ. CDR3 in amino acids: CASSGRGLTNEKLFF. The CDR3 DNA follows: TGTGCCAGCAGCGGACGAGGGCTGACTAATGAAAAACTGTTTTTT. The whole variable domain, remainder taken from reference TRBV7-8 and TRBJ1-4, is GAGVSQSPRYKVAKRGQDVALRCDPISGHVSLFWYQQALGQGPEFLTYFQNEAQLDKSGLPSDRFFAERPEGSVSTLKIQRTQQEDSAVYLCASSGRGLTNEKLFFGSGTQLSVL.

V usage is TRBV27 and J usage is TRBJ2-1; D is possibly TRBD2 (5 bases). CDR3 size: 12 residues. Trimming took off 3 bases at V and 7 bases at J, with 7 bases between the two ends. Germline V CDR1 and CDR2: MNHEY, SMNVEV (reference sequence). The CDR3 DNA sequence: TGTGCCAGCAGTTTTCGAGGGAATGAGCAGTTCTTC. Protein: CASSFRGNEQFF.

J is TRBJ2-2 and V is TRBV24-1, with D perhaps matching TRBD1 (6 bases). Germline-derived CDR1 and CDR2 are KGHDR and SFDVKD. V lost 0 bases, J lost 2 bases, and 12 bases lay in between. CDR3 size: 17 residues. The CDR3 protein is CATSDLPPGHNTGELFF. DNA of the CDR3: TGTGCCACCAGTGATTTGCCCCCGGGACATAACACCGGGGAGCTGTTTTTT.

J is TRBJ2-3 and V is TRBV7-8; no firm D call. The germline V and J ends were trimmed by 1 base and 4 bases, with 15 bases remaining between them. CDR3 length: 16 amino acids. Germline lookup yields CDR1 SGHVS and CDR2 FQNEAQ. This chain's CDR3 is CASSLVRVRLPDTQYF. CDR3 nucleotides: TGTGCCAGCAGCTTAGTTCGCGTCAGGCTCCCAGATACGCAGTATTTT.

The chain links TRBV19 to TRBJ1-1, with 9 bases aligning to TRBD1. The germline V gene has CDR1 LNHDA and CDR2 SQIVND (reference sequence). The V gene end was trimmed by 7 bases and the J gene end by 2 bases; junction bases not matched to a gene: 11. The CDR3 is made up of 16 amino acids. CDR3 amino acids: CASKVTWTGANTEAFF. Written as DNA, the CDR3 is TGTGCCAGTAAAGTAACCTGGACAGGGGCCAACACTGAAGCTTTCTTT.

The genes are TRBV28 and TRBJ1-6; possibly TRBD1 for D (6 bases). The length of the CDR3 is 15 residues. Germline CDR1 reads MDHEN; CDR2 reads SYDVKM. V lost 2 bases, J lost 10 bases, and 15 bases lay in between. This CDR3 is CASSLASDRTSPLHF. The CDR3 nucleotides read TGTGCCAGCAGTTTAGCCAGTGACAGGACATCACCCCTCCACTTT.

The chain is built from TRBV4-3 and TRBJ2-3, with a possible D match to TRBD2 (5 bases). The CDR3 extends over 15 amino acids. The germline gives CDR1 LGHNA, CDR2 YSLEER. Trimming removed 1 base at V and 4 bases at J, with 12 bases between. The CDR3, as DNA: TGCGCCAGCAGCCAAGTCCGCCTAGCTGCAGATACGCAGTATTTT. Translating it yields CASSQVRLAADTQYF.

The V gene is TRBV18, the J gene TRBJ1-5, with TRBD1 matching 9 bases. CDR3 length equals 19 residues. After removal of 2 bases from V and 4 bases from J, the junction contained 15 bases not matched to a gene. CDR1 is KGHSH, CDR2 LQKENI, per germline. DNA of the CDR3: TGTGCCAGCTCACCAAGGGATCAATTTAGGGACAGGGCGAATCAGCCCCAGCATTTT. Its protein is CASSPRDQFRDRANQPQHF. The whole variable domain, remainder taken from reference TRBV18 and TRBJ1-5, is NAGVMQNPRHLVRRRGQEARLRCSPMKGHSHVYWYRQLPEEGLKFMVYLQKENIIDESGMPKERFSAEFPKEGPSILRIQQVVRGDSAAYFCASSPRDQFRDRANQPQHFGDGTRLSIL.